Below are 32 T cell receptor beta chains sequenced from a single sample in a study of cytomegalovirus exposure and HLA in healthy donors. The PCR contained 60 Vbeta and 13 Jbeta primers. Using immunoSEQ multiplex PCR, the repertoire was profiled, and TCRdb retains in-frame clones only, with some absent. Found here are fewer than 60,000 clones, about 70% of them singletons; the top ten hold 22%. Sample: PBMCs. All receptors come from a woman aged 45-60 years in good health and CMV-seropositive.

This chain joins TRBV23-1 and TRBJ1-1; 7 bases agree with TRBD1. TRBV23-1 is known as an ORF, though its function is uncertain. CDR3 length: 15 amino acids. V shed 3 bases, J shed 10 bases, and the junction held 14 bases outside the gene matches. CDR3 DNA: TGCGCCAGCAGTCATGTGCGGACAGGTACTTTAGGAGCTTTCTTT. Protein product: CASSHVRTGTLGAFF.

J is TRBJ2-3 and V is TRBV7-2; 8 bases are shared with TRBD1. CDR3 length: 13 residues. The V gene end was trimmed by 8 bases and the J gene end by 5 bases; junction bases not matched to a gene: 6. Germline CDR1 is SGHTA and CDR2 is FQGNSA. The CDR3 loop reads CASGQGAGDTQYF. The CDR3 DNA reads TGTGCCAGCGGTCAGGGGGCTGGAGATACGCAGTATTTT.

The CDR3 DNA follows: TGTGCCAGCAGTGAACATTCAGGACTAGCGGGGGGTGCTGGCACCGGGGAGCTGTTTTTT. Its protein product is CASSEHSGLAGGAGTGELFF. The V gene is TRBV2, the J gene TRBJ2-2; 14 bases are shared with TRBD2. CDR1 SNHLY and CDR2 FYNNEI come from the germline V gene. CDR3 length: 20 amino acids. V lost 2 bases and J lost 4; bases outside the gene matches: 12.

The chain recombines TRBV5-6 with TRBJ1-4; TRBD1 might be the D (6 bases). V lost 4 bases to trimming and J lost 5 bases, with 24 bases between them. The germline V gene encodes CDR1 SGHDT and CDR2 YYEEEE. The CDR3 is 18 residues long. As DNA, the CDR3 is TGTGCCAGCAGCGCATCCCCGGGGGGCAGGTCGCTAAATGAAAAACTGTTTTTT. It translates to CASSASPGGRSLNEKLFF.

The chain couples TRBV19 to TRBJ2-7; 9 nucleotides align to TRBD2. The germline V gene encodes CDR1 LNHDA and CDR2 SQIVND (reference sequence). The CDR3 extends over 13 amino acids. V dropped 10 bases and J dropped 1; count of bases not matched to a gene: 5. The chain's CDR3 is CATTTSGSYEQYF. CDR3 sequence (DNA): TGTGCCACTACGACTAGCGGTTCCTACGAGCAGTACTTC.

DNA for the CDR3: TGTGCCAGCAGCGTAGGTTTGGGGAGCTCTGGAAACACCATATATTTT. Amino acids: CASSVGLGSSGNTIYF. The gene calls are TRBV9 and TRBJ1-3; unclear D gene. The germline gives CDR1 SGDLS, CDR2 YYNGEE. V dropped 0 bases and J dropped 0 bases, with 10 bases sitting between them. CDR3 length: 16 residues. The complete variable domain, with remaining parts taken from reference TRBV9 and TRBJ1-3, reads DSGVTQTPKHLITATGQRVTLRCSPRSGDLSVYWYQQSLDQGLQFLIQYYNGEERAKGNILERFSAQQFPDLHSELNLSSLELGDSALYFCASSVGLGSSGNTIYFGEGSWLTVV.

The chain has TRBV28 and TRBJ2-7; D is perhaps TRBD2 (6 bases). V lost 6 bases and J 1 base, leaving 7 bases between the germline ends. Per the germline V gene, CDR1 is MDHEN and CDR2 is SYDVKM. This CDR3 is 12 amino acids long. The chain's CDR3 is CASRTSSYEQYF. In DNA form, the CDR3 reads TGTGCCAGCAGGACTAGTTCCTACGAGCAGTACTTC.

The CDR3 protein is CASSQVAGAMNTEAFF. The CDR3 nucleotides are TGCGCCAGCAGCCAAGTCGCAGGGGCCATGAACACTGAAGCTTTCTTT. V is TRBV4-3 and J is TRBJ1-1; a possible D gene is TRBD1 (6 bases). The germline V gene encodes CDR1 LGHNA and CDR2 YSLEER. Trimming took 1 base from V and 0 from J, leaving 12 bases between them. This CDR3 has 16 residues.

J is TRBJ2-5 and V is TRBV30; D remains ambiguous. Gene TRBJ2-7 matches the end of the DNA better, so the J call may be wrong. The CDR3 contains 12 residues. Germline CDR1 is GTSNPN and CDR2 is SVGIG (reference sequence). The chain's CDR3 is CAWSLFPYEQYF. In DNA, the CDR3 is TGTGCCTGGAGTCTCTTCCCCTACGAGCAGTACTTC.

DNA for the CDR3: TGTGCCAGCAACCGAAGCCCCCTTTCCTACAATGAGCAGTTCTTC. Its translation: CASNRSPLSYNEQFF. The V call is TRBV9, the J call TRBJ2-1, with D uncertain. V gave up 6 bases and J gave up 1 base, with 14 bases separating them. Germline assignment: CDR1 SGDLS and CDR2 YYNGEE. This CDR3 has 15 amino acids.

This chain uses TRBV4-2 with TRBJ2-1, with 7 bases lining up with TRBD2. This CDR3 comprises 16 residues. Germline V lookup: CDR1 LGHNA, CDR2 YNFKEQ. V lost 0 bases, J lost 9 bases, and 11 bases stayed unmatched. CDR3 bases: TGTGCCAGCAGCCAAGATTGGGACTACCTACGTGTTGAGCAGTTCTTC. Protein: CASSQDWDYLRVEQFF.

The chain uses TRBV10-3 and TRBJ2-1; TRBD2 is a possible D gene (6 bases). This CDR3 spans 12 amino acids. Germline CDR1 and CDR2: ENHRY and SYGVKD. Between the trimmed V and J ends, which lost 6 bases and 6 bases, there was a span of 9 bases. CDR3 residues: CAISGTLNEQFF. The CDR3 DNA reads TGTGCCATCAGCGGGACTCTCAATGAGCAGTTCTTC.

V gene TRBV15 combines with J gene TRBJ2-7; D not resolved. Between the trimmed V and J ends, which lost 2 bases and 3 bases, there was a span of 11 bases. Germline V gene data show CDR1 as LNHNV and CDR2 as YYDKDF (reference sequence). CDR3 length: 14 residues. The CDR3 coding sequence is TGTGCCACCAGCAGAAAAATGGGCGACTACGAGCAGTACTTC. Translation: CATSRKMGDYEQYF.

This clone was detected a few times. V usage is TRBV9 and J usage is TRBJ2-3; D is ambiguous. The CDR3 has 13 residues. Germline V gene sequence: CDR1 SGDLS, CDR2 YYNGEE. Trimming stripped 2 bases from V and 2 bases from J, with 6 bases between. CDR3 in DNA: TGTGCCAGCAGCGTGACTTTCACAGATACGCAGTATTTT. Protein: CASSVTFTDTQYF.

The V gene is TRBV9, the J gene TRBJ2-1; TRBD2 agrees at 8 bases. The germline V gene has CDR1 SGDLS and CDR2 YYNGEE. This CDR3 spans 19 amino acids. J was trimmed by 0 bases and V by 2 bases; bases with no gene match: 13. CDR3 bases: TGTGCCAGCAGCGTTGGTAGCGGGAATACCGCTTCCTCCTACAATGAGCAGTTCTTC. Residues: CASSVGSGNTASSYNEQFF.

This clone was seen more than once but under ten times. The CDR3 DNA sequence: TGTGCCAGCAGAAGACAGGGGTCAAACACCATATATTTT. Translation gives CASRRQGSNTIYF. The gene calls are TRBV28 and TRBJ1-3; 8 bases line up with TRBD1. This CDR3 is 13 amino acids long. V was clipped by 6 bases and J by 6 bases; unmatched bases: 4. Germline values: CDR1 MDHEN, CDR2 SYDVKM. The full variable domain, in which reference TRBV28 and TRBJ1-3 provide the parts outside the CDR3, is DVKVTQSSRYLVKRTGEKVFLECVQDMDHENMFWYRQDPGLGLRLIYFSYDVKMKEKGDIPEGYSVSREKKERFSLILESASTNQTSMYLCASRRQGSNTIYFGEGSWLTVV.

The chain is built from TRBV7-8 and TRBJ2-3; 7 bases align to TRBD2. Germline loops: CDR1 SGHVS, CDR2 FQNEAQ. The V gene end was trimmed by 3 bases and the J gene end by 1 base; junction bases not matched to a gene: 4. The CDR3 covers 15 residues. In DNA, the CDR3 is TGTGCCAGCAGCTTCTGGGGAGGGGGCACAGATACGCAGTATTTT. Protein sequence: CASSFWGGGTDTQYF.

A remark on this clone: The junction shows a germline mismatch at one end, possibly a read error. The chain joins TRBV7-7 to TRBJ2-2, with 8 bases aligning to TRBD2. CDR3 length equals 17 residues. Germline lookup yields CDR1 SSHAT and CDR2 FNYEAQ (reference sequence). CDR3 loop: CASSLNSLAGGAGELFF. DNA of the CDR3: TGTGCTAGCAGCTTAAATTCGCTAGCGGGTGGGGCCGGGGAGCTGTTTTTT.

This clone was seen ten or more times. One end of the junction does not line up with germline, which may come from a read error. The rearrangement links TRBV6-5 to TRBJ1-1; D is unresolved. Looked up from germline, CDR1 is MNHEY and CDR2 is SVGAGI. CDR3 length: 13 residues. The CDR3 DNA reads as TGTGCCAGCAGTAACTCACGAGGTTCTGAAGCTTTCTTT. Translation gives CASSNSRGSEAFF.

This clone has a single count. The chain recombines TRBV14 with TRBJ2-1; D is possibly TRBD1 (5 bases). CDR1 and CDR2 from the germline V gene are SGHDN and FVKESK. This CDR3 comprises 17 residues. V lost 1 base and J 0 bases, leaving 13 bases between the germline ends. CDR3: CASSQGGRQSSYNEQFF. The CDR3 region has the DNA TGTGCCAGCAGCCAAGGGGGCCGGCAGAGCTCCTACAATGAGCAGTTCTTC. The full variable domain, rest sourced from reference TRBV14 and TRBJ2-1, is EAGVTQFPSHSVIEKGQTVTLRCDPISGHDNLYWYRRVMGKEIKFLLHFVKESKQDESGMPNNRFLAERTGGTYSTLKVQPAELEDSGVYFCASSQGGRQSSYNEQFFGPGTRLTVL.

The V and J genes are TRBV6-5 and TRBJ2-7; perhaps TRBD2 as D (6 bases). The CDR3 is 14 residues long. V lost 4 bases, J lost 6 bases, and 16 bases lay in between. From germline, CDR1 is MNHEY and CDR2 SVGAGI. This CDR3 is CASSLNRDSPEQYF. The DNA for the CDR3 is TGTGCCAGCAGTTTAAACCGGGACTCTCCCGAGCAGTACTTC.

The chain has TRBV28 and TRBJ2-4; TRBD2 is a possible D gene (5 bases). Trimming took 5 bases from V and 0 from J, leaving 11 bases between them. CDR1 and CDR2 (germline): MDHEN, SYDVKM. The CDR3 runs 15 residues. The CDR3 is CASSGLGIAKNIQYF. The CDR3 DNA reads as TGTGCCAGCAGTGGACTGGGGATAGCCAAAAACATTCAGTACTTC.

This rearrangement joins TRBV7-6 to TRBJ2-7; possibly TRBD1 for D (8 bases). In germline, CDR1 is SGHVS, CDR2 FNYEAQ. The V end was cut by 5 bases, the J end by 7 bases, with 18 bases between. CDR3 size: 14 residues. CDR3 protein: CASSAGRTGNEQYF. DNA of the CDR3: TGTGCCAGCAGCGCCGGGAGGACAGGGAATGAGCAGTACTTC.

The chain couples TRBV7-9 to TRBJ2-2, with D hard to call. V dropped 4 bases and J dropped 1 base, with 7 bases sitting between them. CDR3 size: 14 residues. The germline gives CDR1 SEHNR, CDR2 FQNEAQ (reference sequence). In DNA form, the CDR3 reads TGTGCCAGCAGCTCAACAGTGAACACCGGGGAGCTGTTTTTT. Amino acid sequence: CASSSTVNTGELFF.

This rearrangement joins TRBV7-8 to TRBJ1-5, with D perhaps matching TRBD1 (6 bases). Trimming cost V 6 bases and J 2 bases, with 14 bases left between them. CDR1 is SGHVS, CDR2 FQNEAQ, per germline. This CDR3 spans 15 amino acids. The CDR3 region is CASSQTGIGNQPQHF. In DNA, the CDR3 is TGTGCCAGCAGTCAAACAGGGATAGGCAATCAGCCCCAGCATTTT. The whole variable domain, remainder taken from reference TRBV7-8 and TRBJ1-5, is GAGVSQSPRYKVAKRGQDVALRCDPISGHVSLFWYQQALGQGPEFLTYFQNEAQLDKSGLPSDRFFAERPEGSVSTLKIQRTQQEDSAVYLCASSQTGIGNQPQHFGDGTRLSIL.

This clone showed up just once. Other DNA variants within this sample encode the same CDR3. The CDR3 loop reads CASSPGGTGQETQYF. CDR3 DNA sequence: TGTGCCAGCAGTCCAGGGGGGACAGGACAAGAGACCCAGTACTTC. This chain connects TRBV6-6 to TRBJ2-5; 8 positions match TRBD1. Germline V gene data show CDR1 as MNHNY and CDR2 as SVGAGI (reference sequence). J was trimmed by 2 bases and V by 5 bases; bases with no gene match: 7. This CDR3 comprises 15 residues.

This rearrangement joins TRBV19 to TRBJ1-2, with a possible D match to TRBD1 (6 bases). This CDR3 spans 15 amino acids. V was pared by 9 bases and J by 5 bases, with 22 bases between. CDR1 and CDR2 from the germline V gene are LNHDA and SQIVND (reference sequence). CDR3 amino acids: CASEPSGTGMYGYTF. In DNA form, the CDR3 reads TGTGCCAGCGAGCCATCCGGTACAGGGATGTATGGCTACACCTTC. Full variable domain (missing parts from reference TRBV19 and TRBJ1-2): DGGITQSPKYLFRKEGQNVTLSCEQNLNHDAMYWYRQDPGQGLRLIYYSQIVNDFQKGDIAEGYSVSREKKESFPLTVTSAQKNPTAFYLCASEPSGTGMYGYTFGSGTRLTVV.

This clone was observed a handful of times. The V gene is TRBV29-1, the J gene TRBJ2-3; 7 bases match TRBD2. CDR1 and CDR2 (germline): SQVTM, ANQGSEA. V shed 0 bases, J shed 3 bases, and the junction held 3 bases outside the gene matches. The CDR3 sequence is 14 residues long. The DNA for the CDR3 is TGCAGCGTTGAAGATTGGCGGGAGACAGATACGCAGTATTTT. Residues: CSVEDWRETDTQYF.

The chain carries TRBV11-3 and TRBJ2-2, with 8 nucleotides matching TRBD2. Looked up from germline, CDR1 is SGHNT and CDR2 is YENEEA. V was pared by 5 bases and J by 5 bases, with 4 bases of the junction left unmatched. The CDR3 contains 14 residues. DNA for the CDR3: TGTGCCAGCAGCCAAAGCGGGGGAACCGGGGAGCTGTTTTTT. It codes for CASSQSGGTGELFF.

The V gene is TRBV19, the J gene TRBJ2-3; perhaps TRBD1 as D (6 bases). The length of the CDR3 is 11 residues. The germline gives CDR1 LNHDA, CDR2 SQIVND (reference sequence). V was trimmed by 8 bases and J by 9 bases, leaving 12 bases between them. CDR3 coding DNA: TGTGCCAGTTTCCAGGGGACCACGCAGTATTTT. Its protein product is CASFQGTTQYF.

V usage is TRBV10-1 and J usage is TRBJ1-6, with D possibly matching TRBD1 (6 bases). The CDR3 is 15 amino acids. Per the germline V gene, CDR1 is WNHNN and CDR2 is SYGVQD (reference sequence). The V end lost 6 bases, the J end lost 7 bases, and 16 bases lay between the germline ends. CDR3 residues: CASRRTDWGNSPLHF. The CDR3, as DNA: TGCGCCAGCAGGCGGACAGATTGGGGGAATTCACCCCTCCACTTT.

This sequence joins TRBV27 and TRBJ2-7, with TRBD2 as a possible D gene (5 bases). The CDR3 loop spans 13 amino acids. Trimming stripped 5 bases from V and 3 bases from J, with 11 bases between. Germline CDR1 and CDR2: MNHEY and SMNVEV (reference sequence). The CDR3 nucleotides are TGTGCCAGCAGTGACCTAGGGAGCTACGAGCAGTACTTC. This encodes CASSDLGSYEQYF.